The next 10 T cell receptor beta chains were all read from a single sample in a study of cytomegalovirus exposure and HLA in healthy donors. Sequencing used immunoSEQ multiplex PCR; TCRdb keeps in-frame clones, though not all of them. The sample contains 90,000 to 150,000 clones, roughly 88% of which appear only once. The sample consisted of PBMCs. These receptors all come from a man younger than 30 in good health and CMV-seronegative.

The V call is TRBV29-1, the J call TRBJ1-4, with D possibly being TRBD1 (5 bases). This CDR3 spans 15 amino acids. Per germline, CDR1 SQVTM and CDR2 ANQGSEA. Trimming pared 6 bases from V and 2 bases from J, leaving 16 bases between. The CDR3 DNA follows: TGCAGCGTCTCTAGGAAGGGGATGACTAATGAAAAACTGTTTTTT. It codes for CSVSRKGMTNEKLFF. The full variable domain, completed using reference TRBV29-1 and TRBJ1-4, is SAVISQKPSRDICQRGTSLTIQCQVDSQVTMMFWYRQQPGQSLTLIATANQGSEATYESGFVIDKFPISRPNLTFSTLTVSNMSPEDSSIYLCSVSRKGMTNEKLFFGSGTQLSVL.

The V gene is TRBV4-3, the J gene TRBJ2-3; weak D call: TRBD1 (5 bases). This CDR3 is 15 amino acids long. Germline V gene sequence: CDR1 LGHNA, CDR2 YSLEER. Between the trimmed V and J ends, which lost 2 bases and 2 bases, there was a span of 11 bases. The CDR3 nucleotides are TGCGCCAGCAGCCAACGTCCGACAGACACAGATACGCAGTATTTT. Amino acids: CASSQRPTDTDTQYF.

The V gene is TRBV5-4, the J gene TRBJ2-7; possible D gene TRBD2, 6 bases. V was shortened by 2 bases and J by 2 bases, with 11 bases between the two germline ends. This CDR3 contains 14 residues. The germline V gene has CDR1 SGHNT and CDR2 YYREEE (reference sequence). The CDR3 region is CASSFPGLTYEQYF. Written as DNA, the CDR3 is TGTGCCAGCAGCTTCCCGGGACTCACCTACGAGCAGTACTTC.

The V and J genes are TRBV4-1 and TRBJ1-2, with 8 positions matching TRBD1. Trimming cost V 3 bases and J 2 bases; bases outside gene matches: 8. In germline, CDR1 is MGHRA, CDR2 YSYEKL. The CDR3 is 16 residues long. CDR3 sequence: CASSQGGDRGNYGYTF. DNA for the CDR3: TGCGCCAGCAGCCAGGGGGGAGACAGGGGAAACTATGGCTACACCTTC.

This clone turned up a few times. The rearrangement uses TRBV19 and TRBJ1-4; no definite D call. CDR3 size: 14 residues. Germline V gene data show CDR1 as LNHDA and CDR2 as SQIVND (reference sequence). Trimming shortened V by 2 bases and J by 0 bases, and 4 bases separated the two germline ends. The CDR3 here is CASSIQTTNEKLFF. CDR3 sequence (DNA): TGTGCCAGTAGTATACAGACAACTAATGAAAAACTGTTTTTT.

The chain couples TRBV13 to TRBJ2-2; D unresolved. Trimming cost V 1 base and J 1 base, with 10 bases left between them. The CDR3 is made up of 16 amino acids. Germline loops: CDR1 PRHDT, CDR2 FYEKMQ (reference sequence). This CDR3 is CASSLVVRKNTGELFF. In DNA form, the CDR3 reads TGTGCCAGCAGCTTAGTCGTCAGAAAGAACACCGGGGAGCTGTTTTTT.

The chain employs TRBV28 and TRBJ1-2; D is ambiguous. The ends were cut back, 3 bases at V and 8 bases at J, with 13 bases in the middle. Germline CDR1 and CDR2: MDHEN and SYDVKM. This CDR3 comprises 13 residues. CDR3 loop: CASSFLRSAGYTF. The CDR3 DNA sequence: TGTGCCAGCAGTTTTTTGAGGTCTGCGGGCTACACCTTC.

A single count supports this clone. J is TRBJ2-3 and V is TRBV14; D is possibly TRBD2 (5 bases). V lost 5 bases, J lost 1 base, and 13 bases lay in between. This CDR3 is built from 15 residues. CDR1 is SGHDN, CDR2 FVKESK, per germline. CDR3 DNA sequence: TGTGCCAGCAGCGGAAGGCGGGTAGGCACAGATACGCAGTATTTT. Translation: CASSGRRVGTDTQYF.

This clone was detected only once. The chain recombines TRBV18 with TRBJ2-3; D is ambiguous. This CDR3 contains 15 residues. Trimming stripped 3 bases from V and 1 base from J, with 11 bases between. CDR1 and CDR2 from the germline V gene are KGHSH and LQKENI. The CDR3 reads CASSPRSGRTDTQYF. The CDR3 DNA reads TGTGCCAGCTCACCTAGATCTGGTCGCACAGATACGCAGTATTTT. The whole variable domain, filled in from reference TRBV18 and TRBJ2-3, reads NAGVMQNPRHLVRRRGQEARLRCSPMKGHSHVYWYRQLPEEGLKFMVYLQKENIIDESGMPKERFSAEFPKEGPSILRIQQVVRGDSAAYFCASSPRSGRTDTQYFGPGTRLTVL.

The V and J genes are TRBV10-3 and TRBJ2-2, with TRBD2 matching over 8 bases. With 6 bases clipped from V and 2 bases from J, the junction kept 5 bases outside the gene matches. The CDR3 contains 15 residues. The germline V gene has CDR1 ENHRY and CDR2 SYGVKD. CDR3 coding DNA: TGTGCCATCAGACCCCGGGGGGGAAACACCGGGGAGCTGTTTTTT. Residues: CAIRPRGGNTGELFF.